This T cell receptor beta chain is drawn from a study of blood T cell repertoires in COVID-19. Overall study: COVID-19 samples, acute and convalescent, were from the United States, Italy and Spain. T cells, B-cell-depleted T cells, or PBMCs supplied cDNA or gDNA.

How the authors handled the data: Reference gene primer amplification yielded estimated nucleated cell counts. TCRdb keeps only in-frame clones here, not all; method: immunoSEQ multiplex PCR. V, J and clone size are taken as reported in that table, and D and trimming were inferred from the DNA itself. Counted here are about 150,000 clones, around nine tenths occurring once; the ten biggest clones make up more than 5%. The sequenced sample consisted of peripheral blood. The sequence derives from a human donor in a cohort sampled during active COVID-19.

The CDR3 region has the DNA TGCAGCGTTGAAACAGGGTTTAATGAAAAACTGTTTTTT. This translates into CSVETGFNEKLFF. V gene TRBV29-1 combines with J gene TRBJ1-4, with a weak D call TRBD1 (6 bases). The CDR3 has 13 amino acids. V lost 2 bases and J lost 4, with 8 bases in between. Germline V gene sequence: CDR1 SQVTM, CDR2 ANQGSEA.